The 15 T cell receptor beta chains below all came from one sample that was sequenced in a study of blood T cell repertoires in COVID-19. TCRdb's copy holds only in-frame clones and misses some; the assay was immunoSEQ multiplex PCR. The sample lists roughly 250,000 clones, 82% occurring once. Sample: peripheral blood. Source of these receptors: a woman of 80 years or more with active or convalescent COVID-19.

The table lists this clone with a few counts. The chain is built from TRBV5-1 and TRBJ2-2; no firm D call. Trimming pared 5 bases from V and 3 bases from J, leaving 11 bases between. This CDR3 region has 14 residues. Looked up from germline, CDR1 is SGHRS and CDR2 is YFSETQ. CDR3 sequence: CASRPSSDTGELFF. DNA for the CDR3: TGCGCCAGCAGACCTAGTTCCGACACCGGGGAGCTGTTTTTT.

The rearrangement links TRBV28 to TRBJ1-2, with 8 bases aligning to TRBD1. Trimming at V came to 5 bases and at J to 5 bases, leaving 10 bases not matched to a gene. The germline gives CDR1 MDHEN, CDR2 SYDVKM. This CDR3 region has 15 residues. CDR3 in DNA: TGTGCCAGCAGTCCGACCCGGACAGGGAGGTATGGCTACACCTTC. This encodes CASSPTRTGRYGYTF.

V is TRBV2 and J is TRBJ1-5, with a possible D match to TRBD1 (5 bases). Between the trimmed V and J ends, which lost 1 base and 6 bases, there was a span of 13 bases. The germline CDR1 and CDR2 sequences are SNHLY and FYNNEI. The CDR3 spans 15 residues. The CDR3 DNA is TGTGCCAGCAGTGAAGACAGGTTGGTAAGTCAGCCCCAGCATTTT. It is translated as CASSEDRLVSQPQHF.

The J gene is TRBJ2-6, the V gene TRBV9; tentative D call: TRBD1 (7 bases). V dropped 3 bases and J dropped 0 bases, with 16 bases sitting between them. The CDR3 loop spans 18 amino acids. Germline values: CDR1 SGDLS, CDR2 YYNGEE. This CDR3 reads CASSGGGTANSGANVLTF. The CDR3 DNA reads TGTGCCAGCAGCGGAGGGGGGACAGCGAACTCTGGGGCCAACGTCCTGACTTTC.

V is TRBV30 and J is TRBJ1-1, with D possibly matching TRBD1 (6 bases). CDR3 length equals 14 residues. Deletions cut 1 base from V and 0 bases from J, with 9 bases between. CDR1 GTSNPN and CDR2 SVGIG come from the germline V gene (reference sequence). The CDR3 nucleotides are TGTGCCTGGAGTGAACAGGGTATGAACACTGAAGCTTTCTTT. It translates to CAWSEQGMNTEAFF.

The genes are TRBV5-4 and TRBJ2-7; 11 nucleotides agree with TRBD2. CDR1 and CDR2 from the germline V gene are SGHNT and YYREEE (reference sequence). CDR3 length equals 13 residues. J lost 5 bases, V lost 4 bases, and 2 bases had no gene match. The CDR3 bases are TGTGCCAGCAGCGTAGCGGGGGGGCACGAGCAGTACTTC. The encoded protein is CASSVAGGHEQYF.

V is TRBV6-5 and J is TRBJ2-2; D is perhaps TRBD2 (5 bases). V was trimmed by 0 bases and J by 2 bases, leaving 10 bases between them. From germline, CDR1 is MNHEY and CDR2 SVGAGI. The CDR3 totals 16 residues. CDR3 region: CASSYSRASNTGELFF. In nucleotides, the CDR3 is TGTGCCAGCAGTTACTCGAGGGCTAGCAACACCGGGGAGCTGTTTTTT.

The CDR3 bases are TGTGCCAGCAGCCAGTTAGACTCTGAAGCTTTCTTT. Translated, it gives CASSQLDSEAFF. The chain is built from TRBV3-1 (or the pseudogene TRBV3-2) and TRBJ1-1; D gene unclear. Trimming removed 3 bases at V and 6 bases at J, with 8 bases between. The CDR3 has 12 residues. Germline V gene sequence: CDR1 LGHDT, CDR2 YNNKEL (reference sequence).

This clone was seen just once. V gene TRBV28 combines with J gene TRBJ1-1, with 7 bases that match TRBD1. V shed 5 bases and J 5 bases; nucleotides not matched to a gene: 11. Per germline, CDR1 MDHEN and CDR2 SYDVKM. CDR3 length equals 15 residues. The DNA for the CDR3 is TGTGCCAGCAGTCTATCCTACAGGGGTGTGACTGAAGCTTTCTTT. It specifies CASSLSYRGVTEAFF.

This chain uses TRBV7-6 with TRBJ2-3, with 13 bases matching TRBD2. Trimming cost V 1 base and J 4 bases; bases outside gene matches: 2. CDR3 length: 16 amino acids. CDR1 SGHVS and CDR2 FNYEAQ come from the germline V gene. The CDR3 loop reads CASSLGLAGGADTQYF. The CDR3 DNA is TGTGCCAGCAGCTTAGGACTAGCGGGAGGAGCAGATACGCAGTATTTT.

The CDR3 DNA reads TGTGCCAGCAGCTACCCGCCAGCTAACTATGGCTACACCTTC. It codes for CASSYPPANYGYTF. This chain joins TRBV7-2 and TRBJ1-2; no clear D gene. Germline-derived CDR1 and CDR2 are SGHTA and FQGNSA. V lost 4 bases and J lost 0, with 9 bases in between. This CDR3 is 14 amino acids long. The full variable domain, in which reference TRBV7-2 and TRBJ1-2 provide the parts outside the CDR3, is GAGVSQSPSNKVTEKGKDVELRCDPISGHTALYWYRQSLGQGLEFLIYFQGNSAPDKSGLPSDRFSAERTGGSVSTLTIQRTQQEDSAVYLCASSYPPANYGYTFGSGTRLTVV.

This chain uses TRBV19 with TRBJ1-2; 7 nucleotides match TRBD1. Germline assignment: CDR1 LNHDA and CDR2 SQIVND (reference sequence). The V and J ends lost 7 bases and 4 bases, in that order; junction bases with no gene match: 9. The CDR3 sequence is 14 residues long. DNA for the CDR3: TGTGCCAGTAACGCAGGGGGATTTGTCTATGGCTACACCTTC. It yields the protein CASNAGGFVYGYTF.

This clone was observed a handful of times. In DNA, the CDR3 is TGTGCCAGCAGCTCAGCGGGGGGGCCTGGGGAGACCCAGTACTTC. Protein product: CASSSAGGPGETQYF. This chain uses TRBV7-9 with TRBJ2-5; 10 bases are shared with TRBD2. The CDR3 loop spans 15 amino acids. V shed 4 bases, J shed 5 bases, and the junction held 7 bases outside the gene matches. Germline V CDR1 and CDR2: SEHNR, FQNEAQ (reference sequence).

The rearrangement uses TRBV11-2 and TRBJ2-1, with 11 positions matching TRBD2. CDR1 is SGHAT and CDR2 is FQNNGV in the germline V gene. V lost 2 bases to trimming and J lost 3 bases; unmatched junction nucleotides: 6. The CDR3 has 17 residues. This CDR3 reads CASSLRLAGGIYNEQFF. The CDR3 nucleotides read TGTGCCAGCAGCTTAAGGCTAGCGGGGGGAATCTACAATGAGCAGTTCTTC.

The chain carries TRBV7-2 and TRBJ2-7; 7 bases match TRBD1. The V gene end was trimmed by 3 bases and the J gene end by 1 base; junction bases not matched to a gene: 12. Germline values: CDR1 SGHTA, CDR2 FQGNSA. The CDR3 contains 17 residues. CDR3 nucleotide sequence: TGTGCCAGCAGCTTCCAGAAGGACCGGGACAGTTCCTACGAGCAGTACTTC. It is translated as CASSFQKDRDSSYEQYF.